The entry that follows covers one TCR beta chain sequence. Its cognate antigen is unknown. Rectal tissue came from one to two pinch biopsies taken at colonoscopy. This record comes from a study of pediatric ulcerative colitis. General study findings and limits: Repertoires came from total lymphocyte DNA, not specific subsets. Clonal expansions reduced rectal repertoire diversity in acute severe colitis.

Repertoires were generated with immunoSEQ multiplex PCR, while TCRdb's copy carries only in-frame clones and drops some. Altogether 10,000 to 15,000 clones are present, roughly three quarters being singletons, with the ten largest covering 4% to 5%. Material: gut tissue. The source of this sequence is a boy aged 5-17 years who was a control in a study of pediatric ulcerative colitis.

The CDR3 sequence: CASSLESWQGGEKLFF. CDR3 nucleotides: TGCGCCAGCAGCTTGGAGTCGTGGCAGGGCGGTGAAAAACTGTTTTTT. The chain uses TRBV5-1 and TRBJ1-4; tentative D call: TRBD1 (5 bases). Trimming took off 0 bases at V and 7 bases at J, with 16 bases between the two ends. The CDR3 is 16 amino acids. CDR1 is SGHRS, CDR2 YFSETQ, per germline. The complete variable domain, with remaining parts taken from reference TRBV5-1 and TRBJ1-4, reads KAGVTQTPRYLIKTRGQQVTLSCSPISGHRSVSWYQQTPGQGLQFLFEYFSETQRNKGNFPGRFSGRQFSNSRSEMNVSTLELGDSALYLCASSLESWQGGEKLFFGSGTQLSVL.